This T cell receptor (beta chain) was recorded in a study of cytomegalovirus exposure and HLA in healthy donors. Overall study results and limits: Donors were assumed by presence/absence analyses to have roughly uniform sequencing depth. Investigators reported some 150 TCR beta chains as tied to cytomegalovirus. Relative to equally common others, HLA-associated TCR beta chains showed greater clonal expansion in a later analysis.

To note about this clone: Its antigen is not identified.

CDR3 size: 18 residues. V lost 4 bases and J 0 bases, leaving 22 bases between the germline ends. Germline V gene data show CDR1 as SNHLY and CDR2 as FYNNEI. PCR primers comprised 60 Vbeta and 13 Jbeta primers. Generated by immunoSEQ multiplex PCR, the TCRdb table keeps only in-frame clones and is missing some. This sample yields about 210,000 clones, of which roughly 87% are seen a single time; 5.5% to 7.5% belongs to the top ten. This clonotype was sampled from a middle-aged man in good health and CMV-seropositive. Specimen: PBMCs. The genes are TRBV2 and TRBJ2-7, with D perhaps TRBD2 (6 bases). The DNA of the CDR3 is TGTGCCAGCAGTGGGGGGGTCGACAAAGCATATCACTCCTACGAGCAGTACTTC. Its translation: CASSGGVDKAYHSYEQYF.